This T cell receptor (beta chain) is drawn from a study of brain T cells in children with intractable seizures. Libraries were prepared by immunoSEQ multiplex PCR; TCRdb keeps only in-frame clonotypes and omits some of them. The repertoire holds 340,000 or so clones, with about 93% as singletons. On this clone: The target antigen is unknown.

Noted time point: blood from clinic visit 5 months post-surgery; TSC patient then seizure free. Only cases whose brain tissue showed the highest T cell transcript signatures were sequenced. Per germline, CDR1 SGHRS and CDR2 YFSETQ. V lost 4 bases to trimming and J lost 2 bases, with 17 bases between them. The CDR3 covers 16 residues. Study-wide findings and caveats: Only CDR3 sequence similarity suggested viral specificity, without known HCMV serostatus.

Sequenced material: peripheral blood, taken 4 to 6 months after surgery. This chain uses TRBV5-1 with TRBJ2-3, with D possibly TRBD2 on 5 matching bases. The receptor's source is a boy in the first two years of life with tuberous sclerosis and intractable seizures. CDR3 loop: CASSLGFGLDTDTQYF. The CDR3, as DNA: TGCGCCAGCAGCCTGGGATTTGGACTCGACACAGATACGCAGTATTTT.